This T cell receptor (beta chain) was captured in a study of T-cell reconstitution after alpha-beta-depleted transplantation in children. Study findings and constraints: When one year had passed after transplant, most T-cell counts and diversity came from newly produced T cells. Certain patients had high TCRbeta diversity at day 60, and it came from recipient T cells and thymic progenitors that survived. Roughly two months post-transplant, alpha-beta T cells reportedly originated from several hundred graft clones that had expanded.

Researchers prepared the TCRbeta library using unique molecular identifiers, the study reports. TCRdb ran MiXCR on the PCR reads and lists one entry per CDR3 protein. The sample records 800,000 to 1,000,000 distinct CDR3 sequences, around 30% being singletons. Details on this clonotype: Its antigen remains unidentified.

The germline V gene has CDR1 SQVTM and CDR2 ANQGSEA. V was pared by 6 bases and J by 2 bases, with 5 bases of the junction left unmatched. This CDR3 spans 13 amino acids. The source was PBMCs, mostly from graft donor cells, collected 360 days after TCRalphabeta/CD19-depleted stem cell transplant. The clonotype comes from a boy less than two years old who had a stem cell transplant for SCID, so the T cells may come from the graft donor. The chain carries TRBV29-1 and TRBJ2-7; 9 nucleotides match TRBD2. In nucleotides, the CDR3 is TGCAGCGTCGCCGGGACTAGCACCTACGAGCAGTACTTC. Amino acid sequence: CSVAGTSTYEQYF.